This T cell receptor (beta chain) comes out of a study of CD8 T cells in ankylosing spondylitis (dated by TCRdb to the late 2010s). A note on the overall study: The study profiled T cell receptor beta repertoires in healthy donors and ankylosing spondylitis patients to find disease-linked TCR variants. The full study cohort was made up of 25 ankylosing spondylitis patients and about a hundred healthy donors. Peripheral blood samples were taken, and synovial fluid was additionally collected from ankylosing spondylitis patients.

On this clonotype: There is no known antigen for this receptor. No much larger clone exists at a distance of one base, and base qualities are not known.

Here is what the overall study found, with its caveats: Some TCR beta motif variants had previously been reported in synovial fluid and blood of reactive arthritis patients, which suggested common disease-initiation mechanisms. The disease-linked clones were reported to be significantly enriched in matched synovial fluid samples from ankylosing spondylitis patients. A CD8+ phenotype was shown by the disease-linked clones, which were found at relatively low frequencies in peripheral blood. A TCR beta motif made up of several highly homologous amino acid variants appeared to be characteristic of blood from ankylosing spondylitis patients.

Taken from the germline V gene, the CDR1 and CDR2 loops are SQVTM and ANQGSEA. Germline trimming: 4 bases from V, 4 bases from J; junction bases outside gene matches: 10. Including cysteine and phenylalanine, the CDR3 has 16 amino acids. CDR3 DNA is the only sequence kept; it has 48 bases, read in frame from the first base. These reads were obtained on an Illumina HiSeq 2500. Quantitative 5'-RACE with molecular barcodes was the method used to prepare the TCR beta libraries. The authors processed their data as follows. Disease-linked TCR variants were identified with a new computational method built on a probabilistic model of VDJ rearrangement. TCRdb passed the public sequencing reads through fastp at Q25 and MiXCR, retaining productive beta sequences. Every entry covers one CDR3 protein and lists the most common genes and DNA from its rows. The V and J calls and clone size come from TCRdb's table, not from the authors' own analysis. The table for this sample lists under 150,000 distinct CDR3 sequences; more than 15% of them were counted only once. The top ten hold around a third of the sample.

The receptor was derived from a male donor with ankylosing spondylitis. Material: blood, either unsorted or a sorted T cell fraction (not recorded which). The V and J segments used are TRBV29-1 and TRBJ2-2; TRBD2 agrees with 9 junctional bases. The nucleotide sequence is TGCAGCGTTGCAAGACGGACTAGCGTTCGCACCGGGGAGCTGTTTTTT. It is translated as CSVARRTSVRTGELFF.